This is a list of T cell receptor beta chains from one sample in a study of memory CD4+ T cells and cytomegalovirus serostatus. Profiling relied on immunoSEQ multiplex PCR, and the TCRdb table lists in-frame clones only, not all of them. The sample holds 40,000 to 55,000 clones, over 60% seen once. The sample consisted of memory CD4+ T cells from blood. These receptors were collected from an adult in good health and CMV-seronegative. CDR3s include the opening cysteine and the closing phenylalanine or tryptophan. The order of the fields is V gene, D gene, J gene, clone size, CDR3 DNA, CDR3 protein. The D gene is left open where the match is weak. Clone size is given for some rows only: seen once, a few or many times, or a class if the clone is expanded.

v_call: TRBV5-5
d_call: -
j_call: TRBJ2-2
clone_size: -
cdr3_nt: TGTGCCAGCAGCTTGGGTCGAGGGAACACCGGGGAGCTGTTTTTT
cdr3_aa: CASSLGRGNTGELFF

v_call: TRBV7-6
d_call: TRBD1
j_call: TRBJ2-7
clone_size: few
cdr3_nt: TGTGCCAGCAGCCCACGACAGGGGGGTATCTCCTACGAGCAGTACTTC
cdr3_aa: CASSPRQGGISYEQYF

v_call: TRBV5-4
d_call: TRBD1
j_call: TRBJ2-7
clone_size: once
cdr3_nt: TGTGCCAGCAGCTCCCCCATTAGGGACAGGGGTAACGAGCAGTACTTC
cdr3_aa: CASSSPIRDRGNEQYF

v_call: TRBV5-1
d_call: -
j_call: TRBJ1-2
clone_size: -
cdr3_nt: TGCGCCAGCAGCTTGGGAGGGGCTGATGGCTACACCTTC
cdr3_aa: CASSLGGADGYTF

v_call: TRBV30
d_call: -
j_call: TRBJ1-2
clone_size: once
cdr3_nt: TGTGCCTGGAGTGTGTCGACGTGGGGTGGCTACACCTTC
cdr3_aa: CAWSVSTWGGYTF

v_call: TRBV6-5
d_call: -
j_call: TRBJ2-5
clone_size: -
cdr3_nt: TGTGCCAGCAGTTACTCGTGGTCACCGGTAGAGACCCAGTACTTC
cdr3_aa: CASSYSWSPVETQYF

v_call: TRBV30
d_call: -
j_call: TRBJ1-2
clone_size: -
cdr3_nt: TGTGCCTGGAGAGTTTATGGTGATGGCTACACCTTC
cdr3_aa: CAWRVYGDGYTF

v_call: TRBV25-1
d_call: TRBD1
j_call: TRBJ1-6
clone_size: -
cdr3_nt: TGTGCCAGCAGTGTGGGACAGAATAATTCACCCCTCCACTTT
cdr3_aa: CASSVGQNNSPLHF

v_call: TRBV11-3
d_call: TRBD1
j_call: TRBJ2-3
clone_size: once
cdr3_nt: TGTGCCAGCAGCCAGGACAGGGGAACAGATACGCAGTATTTT
cdr3_aa: CASSQDRGTDTQYF

v_call: TRBV6-1
d_call: -
j_call: TRBJ1-2
clone_size: -
cdr3_nt: TGTGCCAGCACGTTACAGCGTCGCGATGGCTACACCTTC
cdr3_aa: CASTLQRRDGYTF